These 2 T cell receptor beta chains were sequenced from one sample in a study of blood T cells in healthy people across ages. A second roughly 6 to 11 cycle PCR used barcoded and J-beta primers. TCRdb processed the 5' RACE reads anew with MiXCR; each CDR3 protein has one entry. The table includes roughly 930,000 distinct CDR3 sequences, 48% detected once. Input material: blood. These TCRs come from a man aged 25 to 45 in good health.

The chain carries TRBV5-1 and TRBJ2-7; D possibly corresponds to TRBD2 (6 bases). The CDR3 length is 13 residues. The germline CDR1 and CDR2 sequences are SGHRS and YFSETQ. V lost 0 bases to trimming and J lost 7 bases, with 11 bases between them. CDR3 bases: TGCGCCAGCAGCTTGGCCGCGGACTATGAGCAGTACTTC. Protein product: CASSLAADYEQYF.

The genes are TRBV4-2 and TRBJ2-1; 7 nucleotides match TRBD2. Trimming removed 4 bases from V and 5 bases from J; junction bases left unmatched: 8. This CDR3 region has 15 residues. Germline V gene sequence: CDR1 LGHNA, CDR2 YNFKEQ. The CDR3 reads CASSPLPGGNNEQFF. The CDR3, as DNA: TGTGCCAGCAGCCCGCTACCGGGGGGAAACAATGAGCAGTTCTTC.